This TCR beta chain is from a study of spatial heterogeneity in lung cancer. Looking at the study overall: Fewer alpha-chain than beta-chain sequences were consistently detected. Study-level findings and limits: One measure, the expanded intratumoral alpha and beta TCR count, tracked tumor mutation counts.

Specified time point: sample taken at primary tumor resection. The donors, more than 55 patients with untreated early-stage non-small cell lung cancer, provided the samples. Tumor, nontumor lung or frozen PBMC supplied whole RNA that was sequenced unsorted. In its sample, this clonotype is medium-sized. Its specificity is unknown. This CDR3 spans 14 amino acids. After removal of 4 bases from V and 5 bases from J, the junction contained 7 bases not matched to a gene. The germline V gene encodes CDR1 SGHRS and CDR2 YFSETQ. Single TCR cDNA molecules each had their own unique molecular identifier. TCRdb redid the calling of the 5' RACE reads with MiXCR, one entry per CDR3 protein. The sample lists 9,500 or so distinct CDR3 sequences, approximately 8% seen once, with roughly 19% in the top ten.

This sequence originates from a male donor with early-stage non-small cell lung cancer. This chain connects TRBV5-1 to TRBJ2-7, with 9 positions matching TRBD1. The material sequenced was lung tumor tissue, taken at surgery. The CDR3 protein is CASSDTGGVDEQYF. The CDR3 nucleotides read TGCGCCAGCAGCGACACAGGGGGCGTAGACGAGCAGTACTTC.